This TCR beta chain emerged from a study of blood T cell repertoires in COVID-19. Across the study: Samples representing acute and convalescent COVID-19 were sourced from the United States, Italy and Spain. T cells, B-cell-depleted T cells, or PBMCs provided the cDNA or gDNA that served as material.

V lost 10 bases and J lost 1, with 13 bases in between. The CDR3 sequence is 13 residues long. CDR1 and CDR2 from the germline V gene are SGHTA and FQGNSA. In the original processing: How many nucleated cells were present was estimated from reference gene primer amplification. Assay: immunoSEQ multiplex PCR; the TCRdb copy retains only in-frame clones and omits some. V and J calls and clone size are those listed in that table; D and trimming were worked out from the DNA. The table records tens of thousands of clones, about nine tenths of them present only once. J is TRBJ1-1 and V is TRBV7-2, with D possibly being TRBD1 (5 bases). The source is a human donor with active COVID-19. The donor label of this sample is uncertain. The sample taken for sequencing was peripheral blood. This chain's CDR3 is CATCPGRNTEAFF. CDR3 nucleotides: TGTGCCACCTGTCCAGGGCGGAACACTGAAGCTTTCTTT.